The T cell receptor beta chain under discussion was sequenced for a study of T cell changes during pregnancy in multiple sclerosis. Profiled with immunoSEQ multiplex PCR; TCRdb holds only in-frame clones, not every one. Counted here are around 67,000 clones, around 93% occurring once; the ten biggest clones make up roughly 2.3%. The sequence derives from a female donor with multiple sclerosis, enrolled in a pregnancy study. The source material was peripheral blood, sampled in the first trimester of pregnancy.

CDR3: CASSPRQGLNYGYTF. The CDR3 nucleotides are TGTGCCAGCAGCCCCCGACAGGGACTGAACTATGGCTACACCTTC. The rearrangement links TRBV7-8 to TRBJ1-2, with TRBD1 identical over 7 bases. The germline gives CDR1 SGHVS, CDR2 FQNEAQ. Trimming at V came to 5 bases and at J to 2 bases, leaving 8 bases not matched to a gene. The CDR3 covers 15 residues. The full variable domain, with the rest looked up from reference TRBV7-8 and TRBJ1-2, is GAGVSQSPRYKVAKRGQDVALRCDPISGHVSLFWYQQALGQGPEFLTYFQNEAQLDKSGLPSDRFFAERPEGSVSTLKIQRTQQEDSAVYLCASSPRQGLNYGYTFGSGTRLTVV.